The clone carrying this T cell receptor (beta chain) was recorded a few times. Its antigen is currently unknown. This specimen belongs to a study of beta chain features in type 1 diabetes. Expressed TCRB transcripts were sequenced, since all the RNA that had been isolated was reverse transcribed. TCRdb keeps only in-frame clones here, not all; method: immunoSEQ multiplex PCR. The sample carries 500,000 to 800,000 clones, 9.5% to 15% recorded once. Whole-study results and caveats: High TCR expression in some cells could lead to their over-representation in cDNA sequencing. In every one of the four CD4+ subsets, TCRB CDR3s were moderately but significantly shorter in Type 1 diabetes patients. The similarity of naive, central memory and Treg TCRB repertoires appeared greater among patients than among healthy donors.

Between the trimmed V and J ends, which lost 7 bases and 5 bases, there was a span of 14 bases. Germline CDR1 and CDR2: SGHNT and YENEEA. The CDR3 is 13 residues long. This TCR derives from a young man with type 1 diabetes. The chain carries TRBV11-3 and TRBJ1-1; perhaps TRBD1 as D (5 bases). The material sequenced was naive CD4+ T cells from blood. The CDR3, as DNA: TGTGCCAGCACCCCGACCGGGGGGACTGAAGCTTTCTTT. The encoded protein is CASTPTGGTEAFF.